Below are 29 T cell receptor beta chains sequenced from a single sample in a study of shared clonotypes between healthy human individuals. The table came from immunoSEQ multiplex PCR; TCRdb's copy has only in-frame clones and leaves some out. The data show some 2 million clones, roughly 94% seen once. Sequenced sample: naive CD4+ T cells sorted from blood. The sample's subset: CD45RA+ positively selected. All receptors come from a man aged 18 to 29 in good health.

The chain employs TRBV10-1 and TRBJ2-3; 12 bases are a match to TRBD1. Germline CDR1 and CDR2: WNHNN and SYGVQD (reference sequence). The CDR3 loop spans 17 amino acids. With 6 bases clipped from V and 0 bases from J, the junction kept 7 bases outside the gene matches. The CDR3 DNA is TGCGCCAGCAGCCGAGGCGGGACAGGGGGCAGCACAGATACGCAGTATTTT. Encoded protein: CASSRGGTGGSTDTQYF.

The genes are TRBV4-1 and TRBJ2-1; 10 positions agree with TRBD2. The CDR3 sequence is 16 residues long. V shed 0 bases and J 3 bases; nucleotides not matched to a gene: 2. Germline CDR1 reads MGHRA; CDR2 reads YSYEKL. CDR3 bases: TGCGCCAGCAGCCAAGATTGGACTAGCGGCTACAATGAGCAGTTCTTC. It yields the protein CASSQDWTSGYNEQFF.

The V gene is TRBV30, the J gene TRBJ2-2; weak D call: TRBD1 (6 bases). The CDR3 consists of 15 residues. Germline V lookup: CDR1 GTSNPN, CDR2 SVGIG (reference sequence). The ends were cut back, 0 bases at V and 6 bases at J, with 14 bases in the middle. The CDR3 loop reads CAWSVYTGWAGELFF. CDR3 in DNA: TGTGCCTGGAGTGTATATACAGGGTGGGCCGGGGAGCTGTTTTTT.

The chain uses TRBV18 and TRBJ1-2; perhaps TRBD1 as D (6 bases). This CDR3 spans 15 amino acids. The V end lost 0 bases, the J end lost 4 bases, and 12 bases lay between the germline ends. In germline, CDR1 is KGHSH, CDR2 LQKENI. The CDR3 spells CASSPPWDTLYGYTF. CDR3 nucleotide sequence: TGTGCCAGCTCACCACCTTGGGACACCCTCTATGGCTACACCTTC.

The gene calls are TRBV19 and TRBJ2-7, with D possibly matching TRBD2 (5 bases). This CDR3 has 14 amino acids. With 8 bases removed from V and 4 bases from J, the gap between germline ends came to 18 bases. CDR1 and CDR2 from the germline V gene are LNHDA and SQIVND (reference sequence). Here the CDR3 DNA reads TGTGCCAGTGGGCTTTTCGCGGGCGCATACGAGCAGTACTTC. Encoded protein: CASGLFAGAYEQYF. The full variable domain, with the rest looked up from reference TRBV19 and TRBJ2-7, is DGGITQSPKYLFRKEGQNVTLSCEQNLNHDAMYWYRQDPGQGLRLIYYSQIVNDFQKGDIAEGYSVSREKKESFPLTVTSAQKNPTAFYLCASGLFAGAYEQYFGPGTRLTVT.

The CDR3 sequence is CASSPLPGWGYGYTF. The CDR3 nucleotides are TGTGCCAGCTCACCACTGCCGGGGTGGGGCTATGGCTACACCTTC. The rearrangement links TRBV18 to TRBJ1-2, with D uncertain. Deletions cut 1 base from V and 4 bases from J, with 13 bases between. Germline-derived CDR1 and CDR2 are KGHSH and LQKENI. CDR3 length: 15 residues.

CDR3 DNA: TGCGCCAGCAGCCAAGACCCAGGACAGGGGGTAGGCGAGCAGTACTTC. Its protein product is CASSQDPGQGVGEQYF. The chain uses TRBV4-1 and TRBJ2-7; the match to TRBD1 covers 10 bases. CDR1 is MGHRA, CDR2 YSYEKL, per germline. The CDR3 length is 16 residues. The ends lost 0 bases at V and 6 bases at J; junction bases unmatched: 8.

This clone was seen a single time. The identical CDR3 is also encoded by other nucleotide sequences in the sample. The chain carries TRBV9 and TRBJ1-3, with a possible D match to TRBD1 (5 bases). The V gene lost 0 bases and the J gene lost 3 bases, with 10 bases spanning the gap. Germline lookup yields CDR1 SGDLS and CDR2 YYNGEE. The CDR3 contains 15 residues. The CDR3 sequence is CASSVGPGSGNTIYF. The CDR3 nucleotides read TGTGCCAGCAGCGTAGGCCCAGGGAGTGGAAACACCATATATTTT.

The chain is built from TRBV14 and TRBJ1-5; TRBD1 matches at 7 bases. V trimming: 5 bases; J trimming: 9 bases; junction bases outside the gene matches: 7. The V gene's germline CDR1 is SGHDN and CDR2 FVKESK. There are 13 residues in the CDR3. The CDR3 sequence is CASSTQPGGPQHF. The CDR3 bases are TGTGCCAGCAGCACGCAACCAGGGGGGCCCCAGCATTTT. The full variable domain, with the rest looked up from reference TRBV14 and TRBJ1-5, is EAGVTQFPSHSVIEKGQTVTLRCDPISGHDNLYWYRRVMGKEIKFLLHFVKESKQDESGMPNNRFLAERTGGTYSTLKVQPAELEDSGVYFCASSTQPGGPQHFGDGTRLSIL.

The chain has TRBV5-1 and TRBJ2-5; D remains unclear. The germline V gene has CDR1 SGHRS and CDR2 YFSETQ. The V end was cut by 4 bases, the J end by 1 base, with 11 bases between. The CDR3 covers 14 residues. CDR3 residues: CASSAGWIQETQYF. DNA of the CDR3: TGCGCCAGCAGCGCCGGATGGATCCAAGAGACCCAGTACTTC. Full variable domain (remainder filled in from reference TRBV5-1 and TRBJ2-5): KAGVTQTPRYLIKTRGQQVTLSCSPISGHRSVSWYQQTPGQGLQFLFEYFSETQRNKGNFPGRFSGRQFSNSRSEMNVSTLELGDSALYLCASSAGWIQETQYFGPGTRLLVL.

The chain uses TRBV6-5 and TRBJ2-1; 8 bases match TRBD2. J was trimmed by 6 bases and V by 5 bases; bases with no gene match: 6. The CDR3 extends over 14 amino acids. Germline values: CDR1 MNHEY, CDR2 SVGAGI. The CDR3 DNA reads TGTGCCAGCAGTCCGGGACTAGTGATCAATGAGCAGTTCTTC. Amino acids: CASSPGLVINEQFF.

This chain connects TRBV4-3 to TRBJ1-2; D is undetermined. The germline V gene encodes CDR1 LGHNA and CDR2 YSLEER. There are 13 residues in the CDR3. V was pared by 2 bases and J by 4 bases, with 8 bases between. The CDR3 sequence is CASSQQPGYGYTF. CDR3 nucleotide sequence: TGCGCCAGCAGCCAACAACCGGGCTATGGCTACACCTTC.

The chain links TRBV2 to TRBJ2-5; 7 bases are a match to TRBD1. The CDR3 contains 15 residues. Trimming removed 5 bases from V and 4 bases from J; junction bases left unmatched: 10. Germline-derived CDR1 and CDR2 are SNHLY and FYNNEI. CDR3: CASSRDSVPGETQYF. CDR3 sequence (DNA): TGTGCCAGCAGTCGGGACAGCGTACCCGGAGAGACCCAGTACTTC.

CDR3 sequence reads: CASSTRGPEQYF. DNA for the CDR3: TGTGCCAGCAGCACGAGGGGCCCCGAGCAGTACTTC. V usage is TRBV7-9 and J usage is TRBJ2-7; D could derive from TRBD1 or TRBD2 (5 bases each). Germline values: CDR1 SEHNR, CDR2 FQNEAQ (reference sequence). V was pared by 5 bases and J by 6 bases, with 11 bases between. The CDR3 sequence is 12 residues long.

The chain has TRBV6-5 and TRBJ2-3, with D maybe TRBD2 (6 bases). The V gene's germline CDR1 is MNHEY and CDR2 SVGAGI. This CDR3 spans 13 amino acids. V dropped 10 bases and J dropped 2 bases, with 13 bases sitting between them. CDR3 nucleotide sequence: TGTGCCACACAGCGGGTAATCACAGATACGCAGTATTTT. Protein sequence: CATQRVITDTQYF.

The V gene is TRBV4-1, the J gene TRBJ2-7; 7 nucleotides agree with TRBD1. The CDR3 sequence is 16 residues long. The germline V gene has CDR1 MGHRA and CDR2 YSYEKL. V was clipped by 3 bases and J by 5 bases; unmatched bases: 13. CDR3 protein: CASSQAQQGYSHEQYF. The CDR3, as DNA: TGCGCCAGCAGCCAGGCTCAACAGGGGTATAGTCACGAGCAGTACTTC.

The gene calls are TRBV4-1 and TRBJ2-1; D remains unclear. The V end was cut by 0 bases, the J end by 2 bases, with 11 bases between. CDR3 length: 16 residues. Germline V gene data show CDR1 as MGHRA and CDR2 as YSYEKL. DNA for the CDR3: TGCGCCAGCAGCCAAGATAGGCAGCTCCCCTACAATGAGCAGTTCTTC. Amino acids: CASSQDRQLPYNEQFF.

The chain recombines TRBV2 with TRBJ1-2; tentatively, D is TRBD1 (5 bases). The germline CDR1 and CDR2 sequences are SNHLY and FYNNEI. V gave up 8 bases and J gave up 2 bases, with 12 bases separating them. The CDR3 covers 13 residues. CDR3 region: CASAGLLNYGYTF. In DNA form, the CDR3 reads TGTGCCAGCGCGGGACTGCTCAACTATGGCTACACCTTC.

The rearrangement joins TRBV28 to TRBJ2-5; possibly TRBD2 for D (6 bases). This CDR3 contains 13 residues. CDR1 is MDHEN and CDR2 is SYDVKM in the germline V gene. Trimming shortened V by 5 bases and J by 5 bases, and 12 bases separated the two germline ends. CDR3 nucleotide sequence: TGTGCCAGCAGTGGGACTTCCAGGGAGACCCAGTACTTC. Protein sequence: CASSGTSRETQYF.

V and J are TRBV14 and TRBJ2-5; D is undetermined. This CDR3 comprises 15 residues. Per the germline V gene, CDR1 is SGHDN and CDR2 is FVKESK. Trimming stripped 1 base from V and 0 bases from J, with 9 bases between. DNA for the CDR3: TGTGCCAGCAGCCAAGTGGGCTGGTACCAAGAGACCCAGTACTTC. Amino acids: CASSQVGWYQETQYF.

This clone has at least ten counts. This rearrangement joins TRBV2 to TRBJ1-3; D may be TRBD1 (5 bases). The ends were cut back, 0 bases at V and 4 bases at J, with 22 bases in the middle. CDR1 is SNHLY and CDR2 is FYNNEI in the germline V gene. This CDR3 has 19 residues. The CDR3: CASSEALRYGARAGNTIYF. As DNA, the CDR3 is TGTGCCAGCAGTGAAGCGCTCCGCTATGGGGCCCGGGCGGGAAACACCATATATTTT.

This sequence joins TRBV29-1 and TRBJ1-2; D call uncertain. The CDR3 runs 12 residues. Germline CDR1 and CDR2: SQVTM and ANQGSEA. V shed 4 bases and J shed 2 bases, with 8 bases lying between them. The CDR3 is CSVVRANYGYTF. The CDR3 DNA sequence: TGCAGCGTTGTTAGGGCGAACTATGGCTACACCTTC.

The chain has TRBV5-5 and TRBJ1-5, with a weak D call TRBD1 (5 bases). This CDR3 has 14 residues. Looked up from germline, CDR1 is SGHKS and CDR2 is YYEKEE (reference sequence). V lost 4 bases and J lost 2, with 10 bases in between. CDR3 nucleotides: TGTGCCAGCAGCCCAGGGTGGGGCAATCAGCCCCAGCATTTT. The encoded protein is CASSPGWGNQPQHF.

The chain has TRBV5-1 and TRBJ1-3, with a weak D call TRBD1 (5 bases). Germline V gives CDR1 SGHRS, CDR2 YFSETQ. The CDR3 is made up of 14 amino acids. V lost 4 bases and J 0 bases, leaving 8 bases between the germline ends. CDR3 region: CASSGGTSGNTIYF. The CDR3, as DNA: TGCGCCAGCAGCGGGGGTACCTCTGGAAACACCATATATTTT.

The rearrangement uses TRBV18 and TRBJ1-2; D unresolved. The V end was cut by 3 bases, the J end by 6 bases, with 17 bases between. In germline, CDR1 is KGHSH, CDR2 LQKENI. This CDR3 region has 15 residues. CDR3 in amino acids: CASSPGLGGTHGYTF. Here the CDR3 DNA reads TGTGCCAGCTCACCGGGCTTAGGCGGAACGCATGGCTACACCTTC.

The chain recombines TRBV5-1 with TRBJ1-3; TRBD1 matches at 7 bases. The CDR3 has 16 residues. CDR1 SGHRS and CDR2 YFSETQ come from the germline V gene. Trimming at V came to 0 bases and at J to 2 bases, leaving 5 bases not matched to a gene. This CDR3 reads CASSLGPRGAGNTIYF. The CDR3 nucleotides read TGCGCCAGCAGCTTGGGGCCCAGGGGGGCTGGAAACACCATATATTTT.

The gene calls are TRBV30 and TRBJ1-1, with D unresolved. Germline CDR1 GTSNPN, CDR2 SVGIG (reference sequence). CDR3 size: 13 residues. V was shortened by 0 bases and J by 4 bases, with 9 bases between the two germline ends. The DNA of the CDR3 is TGTGCCTGGAGTGTACGTCGGTTCACTGAAGCTTTCTTT. As protein: CAWSVRRFTEAFF.

The chain links TRBV10-3 to TRBJ2-5; 7 bases align to TRBD1. V was pared by 4 bases and J by 1 base, with 9 bases of the junction left unmatched. Germline loops: CDR1 ENHRY, CDR2 SYGVKD. CDR3 length equals 16 residues. CDR3 DNA sequence: TGTGCCATCAGTGTGGGACAGTCTTTAAGCCAAGAGACCCAGTACTTC. It encodes CAISVGQSLSQETQYF.

This sequence joins TRBV7-2 and TRBJ1-5; D is uncertain. Germline V CDR1 and CDR2: SGHTA, FQGNSA. Trimming stripped 4 bases from V and 2 bases from J, with 12 bases between. The length of the CDR3 is 15 residues. CDR3 in DNA: TGTGCCAGCAGCTCGGATTATAGGGGCAATCAGCCCCAGCATTTT. Amino acid sequence: CASSSDYRGNQPQHF.